Below, 15 T cell receptor beta chains from the same sample are listed, as sequenced in a study of post-analysis software for immune sequencing data. Overall study findings and caveats: Included in a set of roughly five TRBV segments more frequent in patients than controls were TRBV5-6, TRBV5-1 and TRBV20-1.

No antigen is known for these receptors. Included in the TCR beta cDNA libraries were unique molecular identifiers. Each CDR3 protein is one row after TCRdb ran MiXCR on the PCR reads. Altogether hundreds of thousands of distinct CDR3 sequences are present, just under 30% being singletons, with the ten largest covering under 0.7%. The sequenced sample consisted of blood. Source of these receptors: a girl aged 5-17 years with multiple sclerosis.

The V and J genes are TRBV6-5 and TRBJ1-2, with a weak D call TRBD1 (5 bases). The CDR3 runs 12 residues. V was pared by 6 bases and J by 6 bases, with 11 bases between. Germline CDR1 and CDR2: MNHEY and SVGAGI. The CDR3 sequence: CASSRDGNGYTF. CDR3 bases: TGTGCCAGCAGCAGGGATGGAAATGGCTACACCTTC.

A few counts support this clonotype. The V call is TRBV10-3, the J call TRBJ1-6; no reliable D call. The CDR3 is made up of 15 amino acids. The V gene's germline CDR1 is ENHRY and CDR2 SYGVKD. The V and J ends lost 0 bases and 5 bases respectively, with 8 bases between them. In DNA form, the CDR3 reads TGTGCCATCAGTGAGTCGCTAGGGAATAATTCACCCCTCCACTTT. Amino acids: CAISESLGNNSPLHF.

This clonotype was seen many times. V and J are TRBV20-1 and TRBJ2-7; a possible D gene is TRBD1 (5 bases). Germline V CDR1 and CDR2: DFQATT, SNEGSKA (reference sequence). V lost 6 bases, J lost 0 bases, and 12 bases lay in between. The CDR3 runs 13 residues. As DNA, the CDR3 is TGCAGTGCGCATCCAGGGCCCTCCTACGAGCAGTACTTC. It specifies CSAHPGPSYEQYF.

The chain uses TRBV5-1 and TRBJ2-3; D may be TRBD2 (5 bases). CDR1 and CDR2 (germline): SGHRS, YFSETQ. V was trimmed by 4 bases and J by 10 bases, leaving 25 bases between them. The CDR3 runs to 16 residues. For the CDR3, the DNA is TGCGCCAGCAGCCCGACTGGGCTGGGAGTTGTGAGTTCGCAGTATTTT. It yields the protein CASSPTGLGVVSSQYF.

A few counts support this clonotype. The junction shows a germline mismatch at one end, possibly a read error. This rearrangement joins TRBV7-6 to TRBJ2-1; 10 bases agree with TRBD2. Germline values: CDR1 SGHVS, CDR2 FNYEAQ. The CDR3 is 16 amino acids. The CDR3 is CASSLASGGALDEQFF. In nucleotides, the CDR3 is TGTGCCAGCAGCCTAGCGAGCGGGGGGGCTTTGGATGAGCAGTTCTTC.

This clonotype turned up a few times. The J gene is TRBJ2-1, the V gene TRBV5-1, with D possibly being TRBD2 (6 bases). Trimming pared 4 bases from V and 5 bases from J, leaving 16 bases between. Germline CDR1 SGHRS, CDR2 YFSETQ. The CDR3 is made up of 15 amino acids. CDR3 sequence (DNA): TGCGCCAGCAGCGCACTCGGGGGACCGCACAATGAGCAGTTCTTC. This encodes CASSALGGPHNEQFF.

This clonotype was recorded at least ten times. This chain uses TRBV6-5 with TRBJ2-1, with D possibly being TRBD1 (5 bases). Germline CDR1 and CDR2: MNHEY and SVGAGI. V gave up 5 bases and J gave up 3 bases, with 8 bases separating them. This CDR3 contains 13 residues. CDR3 sequence reads: CASSTTDYNEQFF. CDR3 coding DNA: TGTGCCAGCAGTACGACAGACTACAATGAGCAGTTCTTC.

This clonotype showed up just a few times. The gene calls are TRBV12-3 or TRBV12-4 and TRBJ1-5, with D perhaps matching TRBD1 (5 bases). V was cut by 8 bases and J by 0 bases, with 11 bases left in between. This CDR3 is 14 amino acids long. For the CDR3, the DNA is TGTGCCAGCGTGAAGACAGTTAGCAATCAGCCCCAGCATTTT. Protein sequence: CASVKTVSNQPQHF.

The genes are TRBV6-5 and TRBJ1-2; possibly TRBD1 for D (6 bases). The CDR3 contains 14 residues. The germline V gene encodes CDR1 MNHEY and CDR2 SVGAGI. Trimming removed 6 bases at V and 4 bases at J, with 15 bases between. The CDR3 is CASSPRTAFYGYTF. The CDR3 coding sequence is TGTGCCAGCAGCCCGAGGACAGCATTCTATGGCTACACCTTC.

Notes on this clonotype: A much larger clone differs by one base, so this may be a read error. The rearrangement uses TRBV9 and TRBJ2-5, with a possible D match to TRBD1 (5 bases). The end of the DNA is better explained by TRBJ2-7, so the J call may be wrong. The germline CDR1 and CDR2 sequences are SGDLS and YYNGEE. CDR3 size: 14 residues. DNA for the CDR3: TGTGTCAGCAGCGTAGGCGTCAGGGCGGACGAGCAGTACTTC. This sequence encodes CVSSVGVRADEQYF.

The chain joins TRBV20-1 to TRBJ2-3; 13 bases align to TRBD2. CDR3 length: 16 residues. Germline CDR1 DFQATT, CDR2 SNEGSKA (reference sequence). The trim removed 1 base at V and 2 bases at J, leaving 3 bases unmatched. The CDR3 reads CSARGLAGGNTDTQYF. The CDR3 nucleotides read TGCAGTGCTAGAGGACTAGCGGGAGGCAACACAGATACGCAGTATTTT.

Points on this clonotype: Germline is not matched at one junction end, which may reflect a read error. This chain links TRBV10-3 with TRBJ2-1; weak D call: TRBD1 (6 bases). Germline V lookup: CDR1 ENHRY, CDR2 SYGVKD. This CDR3 is 14 amino acids long. CDR3 in DNA: TGTGCCGTCAGCGAGTCTGAGGAACAGGGTCAACAGTTCTTC. Protein: CAVSESEEQGQQFF.

The chain has TRBV20-1 and TRBJ2-1, with TRBD2 matching over 13 bases. Per the germline V gene, CDR1 is DFQATT and CDR2 is SNEGSKA (reference sequence). CDR3 length equals 15 residues. J gave up 6 bases and V 6 bases, and 8 bases lay outside the gene matches. As DNA, the CDR3 is TGCAGTGCCATGGGACTAGCGGGATCGCGCAATGAGCAGTTCTTC. It yields the protein CSAMGLAGSRNEQFF.

This clonotype was seen only a few times. The chain recombines TRBV12-3 or TRBV12-4 with TRBJ2-1, with D unresolved. The CDR3 length is 16 residues. V was trimmed by 3 bases and J by 0 bases, leaving 12 bases between them. The CDR3 spells CASSFMLLRSYNEQFF. In nucleotides, the CDR3 is TGTGCCAGCAGTTTTATGTTGCTTCGCTCCTACAATGAGCAGTTCTTC.

There are a few counts of this clonotype. The rearrangement uses TRBV10-1 and TRBJ2-2; 9 bases line up with TRBD1. The germline CDR1 and CDR2 sequences are WNHNN and SYGVQD (reference sequence). The CDR3 has 15 amino acids. V was clipped by 3 bases and J by 5 bases; unmatched bases: 4. The CDR3 DNA follows: TGCGCCAGCAGTGAAGGGACAGGGAGGACCGGGGAGCTGTTTTTT. Its protein is CASSEGTGRTGELFF.